This TCR beta chain is drawn from a study of regulatory T cells in long-lasting Graves disease. Arm-PCR of CDR3 regions and iRepertoire HTBI primers were the basis on which TCR beta libraries were built. One entry per CDR3 protein, called by TCRdb with MiXCR from the multiplex PCR reads. The sample yields 600,000 to 650,000 distinct CDR3 sequences, under 20% seen once. Time point described: newly diagnosed GD, antithyroid drugs for less than 3 months. The TCR library was prepared using RNA isolated from PBMCs. The table lists this clonotype with many counts. The CDR3 consists of 14 residues. Germline V CDR1 and CDR2: MDHEN, SYDVKM. V shed 3 bases and J shed 3 bases, with 11 bases lying between them. These data also formed part of another study, on T cells in Graves' hyperthyroidism and ophthalmopathy.

This clonotype was obtained from a woman in her 30s with Graves disease. Source: peripheral blood mononuclear cells (PBMCs), taken at new diagnosis, from a patient treated with antithyroid drugs. The chain links TRBV28 to TRBJ1-1; TRBD1 might be the D (5 bases). DNA of the CDR3: TGTGCCAGCAGTTTTTGGGGGGAGGACACTGAAGCTTTCTTT. Amino acids: CASSFWGEDTEAFF.